Given below is one TCR beta chain in context. The data were taken from a study of blood T cell repertoires in COVID-19. Across the whole study: Sample material is recorded as cDNA or gDNA derived from T cells, B-cell-depleted T cells, or PBMCs.

Authors' methods: Estimation of nucleated cell counts was performed using reference gene primer amplification. TCRdb's copy holds only in-frame clones and misses some; the assay was immunoSEQ multiplex PCR. V, J and clone size derive from that table, while D and trimming were established from the DNA sequence. This sample has 250,000 or so clones, with 90% found just once. Trimming left V 6 bases short and J 10 bases short, with 13 bases between. The CDR3 sequence is 12 residues long. V usage is TRBV12-3 or TRBV12-4 and J usage is TRBJ2-1, with TRBD1 as a possible D gene (5 bases). Sequencing input: peripheral blood. This sequence originates from a woman between 55 and 75 years old with COVID-19, enrolled during active disease. The CDR3 nucleotides read TGTGCCAGCAGCCCAGGGTTCCAGGAGCAGTTCTTC. This sequence encodes CASSPGFQEQFF.